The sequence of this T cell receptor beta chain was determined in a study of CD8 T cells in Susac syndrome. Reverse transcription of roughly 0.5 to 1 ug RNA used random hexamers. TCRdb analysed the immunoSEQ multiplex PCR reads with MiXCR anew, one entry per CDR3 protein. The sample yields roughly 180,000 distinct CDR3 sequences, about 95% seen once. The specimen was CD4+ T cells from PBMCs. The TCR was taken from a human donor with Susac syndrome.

The CDR3 loop reads CASSLAGGYEKLFF. CDR3 sequence (DNA): TGTGCCAGCAGCTTAGCAGGGGGATATGAAAAACTGTTTTTT. The rearrangement joins TRBV7-8 to TRBJ1-4, with TRBD1 as a possible D gene (6 bases). Trimming left V 0 bases short and J 6 bases short, with 8 bases between. Germline CDR1 SGHVS, CDR2 FQNEAQ. This CDR3 region has 14 residues.